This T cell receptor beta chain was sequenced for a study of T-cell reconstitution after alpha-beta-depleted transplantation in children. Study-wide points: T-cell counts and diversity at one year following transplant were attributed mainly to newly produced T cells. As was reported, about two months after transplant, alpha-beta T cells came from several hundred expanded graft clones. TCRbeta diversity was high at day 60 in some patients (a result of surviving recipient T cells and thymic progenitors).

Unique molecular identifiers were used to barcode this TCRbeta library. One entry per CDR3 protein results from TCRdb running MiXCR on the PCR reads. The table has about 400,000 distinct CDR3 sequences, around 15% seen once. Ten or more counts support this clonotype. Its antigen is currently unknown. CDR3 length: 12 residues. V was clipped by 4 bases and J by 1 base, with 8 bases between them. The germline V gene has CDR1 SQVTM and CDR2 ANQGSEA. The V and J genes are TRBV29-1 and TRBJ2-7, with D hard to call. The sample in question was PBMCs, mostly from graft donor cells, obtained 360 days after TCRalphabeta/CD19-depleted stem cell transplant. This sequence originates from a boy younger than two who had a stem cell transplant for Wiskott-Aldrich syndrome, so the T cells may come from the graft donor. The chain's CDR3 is CSVGAPSYEQYF. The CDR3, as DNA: TGCAGCGTTGGGGCTCCTTCCTACGAGCAGTACTTC.